This T cell receptor (beta chain) was recovered during a study of blood T cell repertoires in COVID-19. Germline values: CDR1 SGHTA, CDR2 FQGNSA. Trimming removed 4 bases at V and 9 bases at J, with 15 bases between. This CDR3 is 13 amino acids long. Some clones are missing from TCRdb's copy, which holds only in-frame ones; the method was immunoSEQ multiplex PCR. This table has some 290,000 clones, roughly 90% appearing once. The sample was peripheral blood. The receptor's source is a woman aged 25 to 39 with COVID-19, enrolled during active disease. V gene TRBV7-2 combines with J gene TRBJ1-1; D is uncertain. CDR3 nucleotide sequence: TGTGCCAGCAGCTCATCCGGCGGAAGGAAAGCTTTCTTT. Its translation: CASSSSGGRKAFF.